These T cell receptor beta chains were read from a single sample in a study of blood T cell repertoires in COVID-19. Assay used: immunoSEQ multiplex PCR; TCRdb lists only in-frame clones, some missing. The sample lists tens of thousands of clones, more than 75% occurring once. Source material: peripheral blood. The receptors originated from a human donor in a cohort sampled during active COVID-19. The CDR3 runs from the conserved cysteine through the conserved F or W. The order of the fields is V gene, clone size, D gene, J gene, CDR3 DNA, CDR3 protein. The D gene is left open where the match is weak. Not all rows give a size; the values are once, few, many and, for expanded clones, a class.

>TRBV24-1|.|.|TRBJ2-3
TGTGCCACCAGTCCCGGGGTGAATAGTCTGGGCTGGGATACGCAGTATTTT
CATSPGVNSLGWDTQYF
>TRBV28|.|.|TRBJ1-3
TGTGCCAGCAGTCCCCCGGGAAGCTCTGGAAACACCATATATTTT
CASSPPGSSGNTIYF
>TRBV9|.|.|TRBJ2-6
TGTGCCAGCAGCGTCCTTTCTGGGGCCAACGTCCTGACTTTC
CASSVLSGANVLTF
>TRBV6-5|.|.|TRBJ2-2
TGTGCCAGCAGTTACAGGGGAGGCCAGGGCCCCGGGGAGCTGTTTTTT
CASSYRGGQGPGELFF
>TRBV29-1|once|.|TRBJ1-2
TGCAGCGTTGGCGCAAGCAGGACTCTTAACTATGGCTACACCTTC
CSVGASRTLNYGYTF
>TRBV6-5|.|.|TRBJ2-5
TGTGCCAGCAGAAGGACGGGGAAAGAGACCCAGTACTTC
CASRRTGKETQYF
>TRBV5-4|.|TRBD1|TRBJ2-5
TGTGCCAGCAGCTTGTTGGGACAGGGAAGAGCCGAGACCCAGTACTTC
CASSLLGQGRAETQYF
>TRBV5-1|.|.|TRBJ1-2
TGCGCCAGCAGCTTGGCGCAGGGGTCCTATGGCTACACCTTC
CASSLAQGSYGYTF
>TRBV19|few|.|TRBJ2-5
TGTGCCAGTAGTATTGGGCAGGGGTCAGGGGAGACCCAGTACTTC
CASSIGQGSGETQYF
>TRBV19|.|.|TRBJ2-5
TGTGCCAGCGGTCCAGTACCAGGGGCGTACCAAGAGACCCAGTACTTC
CASGPVPGAYQETQYF
>TRBV19|.|.|TRBJ2-2
TGTGCCAGTAGCGGGAGAGAAAACACCGGGGAGCTGTTTTTT
CASSGRENTGELFF
>TRBV6-1|.|.|TRBJ2-7
TGTGCCAGCAGTGAAGCCCACTACGAGCAGTACTTC
CASSEAHYEQYF
>TRBV12-5|.|TRBD1|TRBJ1-3
TGTGCTAGTGGGCCAAGCGGACAGGCGGTTGGAAACACCATATATTTT
CASGPSGQAVGNTIYF
>TRBV6-2/TRBV6-3|.|.|TRBJ2-2
TGTGCCAGCAGTTTTCGACCCCGGACAGTTAACACCGGGGAGCTGTTTTTT
CASSFRPRTVNTGELFF
>TRBV9|.|TRBD1|TRBJ1-5
TGTGCCAGCACCATTGGGACAGGCGTAAATCAGCCCCAGCATTTT
CASTIGTGVNQPQHF
>TRBV6-5|.|.|TRBJ2-2
TGTGCCAGCGAGTACAACCCGGGAATAACCGGGGAGCTGTTTTTT
CASEYNPGITGELFF
>TRBV29-1|.|.|TRBJ2-2
TGCAGCGCCCGGGATTCCCCCGGGGAGCTGTTTTTT
CSARDSPGELFF
>TRBV6-1|.|.|TRBJ2-7
TGTGCCAGCAGTGAATACGACCTCCTCGGGAACGAGCAGTACTTC
CASSEYDLLGNEQYF
>TRBV6-6|.|.|TRBJ2-7
TGTGCCAGCAGCAGAGGAGGGTACGAGCAGTACTTC
CASSRGGYEQYF
>TRBV6-5|.|.|TRBJ2-3
TGTGCCACCGGACAGTTATCGAATACGCAGTATTTT
CATGQLSNTQYF
>TRBV5-1|.|.|TRBJ1-6
TGCGCCAGCAGCTTGACAGCAGATTCACCCCTCCACTTT
CASSLTADSPLHF
>TRBV11-2|.|TRBD1|TRBJ1-5
TGTGCCAGCAGCCCAAACCTCGGACAGGGACCTCAGCCCCAGCATTTT
CASSPNLGQGPQPQHF
>TRBV5-1|once|TRBD1|TRBJ2-3
TGCGCCAGCAGCTCCGACAGGGGAAACACAGATACGCAGTATTTT
CASSSDRGNTDTQYF
>TRBV6-6|.|.|TRBJ2-7
TGTGCCAGCAGTTACCCAGGGACTTACGAGCAGTACTTC
CASSYPGTYEQYF
>TRBV7-8|few|TRBD2|TRBJ2-3
TGTGCCAGCAGCTTAGTTTTTGCGGGGGGGCAAGGTACGCAGTATTTT
CASSLVFAGGQGTQYF
>TRBV9|.|TRBD2|TRBJ2-3
TGTGCCAGCAGCCCGGGACTAGCGGGAGGGAGAGATACGCAGTATTTT
CASSPGLAGGRDTQYF
>TRBV27|.|TRBD1|TRBJ2-3
TGTGCCAGCAGTAGAACGGCAGGGGGCAGTCGTTACACAGATACGCAGTATTTT
CASSRTAGGSRYTDTQYF
>TRBV5-5|.|TRBD2|TRBJ2-3
TGTGCCAGCAGCTTGGGGCGGTCGGGGGGGGCCCTAGGGGACACAGATACGCAGTATTTT
CASSLGRSGGALGDTDTQYF
>TRBV5-4|.|.|TRBJ2-6
TGTGCCAGCAGCCCATTTAGCACTGGGGCCAACGTCCTGACTTTC
CASSPFSTGANVLTF
>TRBV5-4|once|TRBD1|TRBJ2-5
TGTGCCAGCAGCTCAGACAGGGTAGAGGAGACCCAGTACTTC
CASSSDRVEETQYF
>TRBV4-1|.|.|TRBJ2-6
TGCGCCAGCAGCCCAAACTTCTCTGGGGCCAACGTCCTGACTTTC
CASSPNFSGANVLTF
>TRBV12-5|once|TRBD2|TRBJ2-7
TGTGCTAGTGGTCCCGGTGGGGGGGCCTACGAGCAGTACTTC
CASGPGGGAYEQYF
>TRBV2|few|.|TRBJ1-5
TGTGCCAGCAGTCGGAGTAGGGGGAACCAGCCCCAGCATTTT
CASSRSRGNQPQHF
>TRBV3-1/TRBV3-2|.|.|TRBJ2-7
TGTGCCAGCAGCCAAGTCCGAGCAGGCCTCCCTAACTTGGAGCAGTACTTC
CASSQVRAGLPNLEQYF
>TRBV5-4|.|TRBD1|TRBJ1-1
TGTGCCAGCAGCACCGGACAGGGAGACACTGAAGCTTTCTTT
CASSTGQGDTEAFF
>TRBV12-3/TRBV12-4|.|.|TRBJ2-5
TGTGCCAGCAGTTTAGGGCTTGTGACCCAGTACTTC
CASSLGLVTQYF
>TRBV5-1|.|TRBD1|TRBJ2-5
TGCGCCAGCAGCTTGGGGGGACAGAACTACCAAGAGACCCAGTACTTC
CASSLGGQNYQETQYF
>TRBV6-4|.|.|TRBJ2-3
TGTGCCAGCAGTAAACGGGGTCAGGATACGCAGTATTTT
CASSKRGQDTQYF
>TRBV3-1/TRBV3-2|.|.|TRBJ1-1
TGTGCCAGCAGCCAAAACACGAACACTGAAGCTTTCTTT
CASSQNTNTEAFF
>TRBV5-1|once|TRBD1|TRBJ1-1
TGCGCCAGCAGTCTGACAGGGGGCAGACAGAACACTGAAGCTTTCTTT
CASSLTGGRQNTEAFF
>TRBV30|.|TRBD1|TRBJ2-3
TGTGCCTGGAGTGAGGGACAGGGGGCCGGAGATACGCAGTATTTT
CAWSEGQGAGDTQYF
>TRBV2|.|.|TRBJ2-7
TGTGCCAGCAGTTCACAGGGTATCGACGAGCAGTACTTC
CASSSQGIDEQYF
>TRBV28|.|TRBD2|TRBJ2-1
TGTGCCAGCAGCCACCGGACTAGCGGGAGACAAACGACTCAGTTCTTC
CASSHRTSGRQTTQFF
>TRBV6-2/TRBV6-3|.|.|TRBJ2-1
TGTGCCAGCAGTTACTCGAGGAACAATGAGCAGTTCTTC
CASSYSRNNEQFF